This passage covers 21 T cell receptor beta chains from one sample sequenced in a study of regulatory T cells in long-lasting Graves disease. TCR beta libraries were built with iRepertoire HTBI primers and Arm-PCR of CDR3 regions. TCRdb ran MiXCR on the multiplex PCR reads and lists one entry per CDR3 protein. This table has 350,000 to 500,000 distinct CDR3 sequences, about 14% appearing once. The time point was: newly diagnosed GD, antithyroid drugs for less than 3 months. Extracted PBMC RNA gave rise to the TCR library. These same records also appear under a second study, on T cells in Graves' hyperthyroidism and ophthalmopathy.

The source was peripheral blood mononuclear cells (PBMCs), collected at new diagnosis, from a patient treated with antithyroid drugs. Receptors were obtained from a woman aged 45-65 years with Graves disease.

In this sample, this clonotype turned up a few times. This chain links TRBV5-1 with TRBJ1-1; TRBD1 might be the D (6 bases). Germline V gene data show CDR1 as SGHRS and CDR2 as YFSETQ. There are 15 residues in the CDR3. Trimming left V 0 bases short and J 1 base short, with 10 bases between. CDR3 sequence: CASSLESTGNTEAFF. Here the CDR3 DNA reads TGCGCCAGCAGCTTGGAATCGACAGGGAACACTGAAGCTTTCTTT.

This clonotype was seen more than once but under ten times. The chain has TRBV28 and TRBJ2-7; no clear D gene. The germline V gene encodes CDR1 MDHEN and CDR2 SYDVKM. V lost 3 bases and J lost 2, with 8 bases in between. This CDR3 spans 13 amino acids. DNA of the CDR3: TGTGCCAGCAGTTTCGTTCAGACCTACGAGCAGTACTTC. Its protein product is CASSFVQTYEQYF.

The sample holds many counts of this clonotype. V gene TRBV28 combines with J gene TRBJ1-1; D not resolved. The CDR3 covers 15 residues. Trimming cost V 3 bases and J 1 base, with 12 bases left between them. Germline V lookup: CDR1 MDHEN, CDR2 SYDVKM. Here the CDR3 reads CASSFTRGGNTEAFF. Written as DNA, the CDR3 is TGTGCCAGCAGTTTCACGCGGGGAGGGAACACTGAAGCTTTCTTT.

This clonotype was detected ten times or more. The chain has TRBV5-1 and TRBJ2-7, with TRBD1 matching over 7 bases. V dropped 0 bases and J dropped 3; count of bases not matched to a gene: 12. This CDR3 spans 17 amino acids. The V gene's germline CDR1 is SGHRS and CDR2 YFSETQ. The CDR3 loop reads CASSLAPHRGRDYEQYF. The CDR3 bases are TGCGCCAGCAGCTTGGCCCCCCACAGGGGCCGTGACTACGAGCAGTACTTC.

This clonotype occurred many times. The rearrangement links TRBV6-5 to TRBJ1-6; no reliable D call. Trimming removed 2 bases from V and 7 bases from J, with 12 bases in between. The CDR3 consists of 15 residues. Germline lookup yields CDR1 MNHEY and CDR2 SVGAGI. CDR3 sequence: CASSYTQILNSPLHF. Written as DNA, the CDR3 is TGTGCCAGCAGTTACACCCAGATCCTGAATTCACCCCTCCACTTT.

In its sample, this clonotype was seen many times. The J gene is TRBJ1-2, the V gene TRBV28, with 12 bases identical to TRBD1. V lost 8 bases, J lost 6 bases, and 4 bases stayed unmatched. There are 13 residues in the CDR3. CDR1 is MDHEN and CDR2 is SYDVKM in the germline V gene. In DNA form, the CDR3 reads TGTGCCAGCTGGGACAGGGGGCTCCATGGCTACACCTTC. Protein sequence: CASWDRGLHGYTF.

The chain employs TRBV5-5 and TRBJ1-5; TRBD1 matches at 7 bases. The CDR3 runs 15 residues. Germline CDR1 and CDR2: SGHKS and YYEKEE (reference sequence). After removal of 4 bases from V and 0 bases from J, the junction contained 4 bases not matched to a gene. CDR3 amino acids: CASSVTGDSNQPQHF. The CDR3 coding sequence is TGTGCCAGCAGCGTAACAGGGGATAGCAATCAGCCCCAGCATTTT. The full variable domain, with the rest looked up from reference TRBV5-5 and TRBJ1-5, is DAGVTQSPTHLIKTRGQQVTLRCSPISGHKSVSWYQQVLGQGPQFIFQYYEKEERGRGNFPDRFSARQFPNYSSELNVNALLLGDSALYLCASSVTGDSNQPQHFGDGTRLSIL.

This clonotype was seen ten or more times. This chain links TRBV7-9 with TRBJ2-7, with D unclear. The CDR3 loop spans 14 amino acids. Germline V gene lookup returns CDR1 SEHNR and CDR2 FQNEAQ (reference sequence). Between the trimmed V and J ends, which lost 2 bases and 4 bases, there was a span of 12 bases. In DNA form, the CDR3 reads TGTGCCAGCAGCTTATCCCTGCTGGGGTACGAGCAGTACTTC. The encoded protein is CASSLSLLGYEQYF.

This clonotype was observed many times. The rearrangement uses TRBV7-2 and TRBJ1-1; D remains unclear. This CDR3 is built from 14 residues. Germline V gene lookup returns CDR1 SGHTA and CDR2 FQGNSA. The V and J ends lost 4 bases and 3 bases respectively, with 12 bases between them. The CDR3 DNA reads as TGTGCCAGCAGCTCCAAGACAACCTACACTGAAGCTTTCTTT. Translation gives CASSSKTTYTEAFF.

This clonotype has ten or more counts. The chain combines TRBV12-3 or TRBV12-4 with TRBJ2-1; D remains unclear. This CDR3 is 15 amino acids long. Trimming took 0 bases from V and 8 from J, leaving 14 bases between them. CDR3 nucleotides: TGTGCCAGCAGTTTAGCGGGTGACGTGGGGTATGAGCAGTTCTTC. It specifies CASSLAGDVGYEQFF.

There are a few counts of this clonotype. The chain links TRBV6-1 to TRBJ2-5; a weak D match, TRBD2 (5 bases). The J call may be faulty, since TRBJ2-1 better matches the DNA end. CDR3 size: 13 residues. Looked up from germline, CDR1 is MNHNS and CDR2 is SASEGT. The CDR3: CASSLTGEGEQFF. The CDR3 bases are TGTGCCAGCAGTCTCACGGGCGAGGGTGAGCAGTTCTTC.

This clonotype was detected only once. A read error may be the cause here, since a much bigger clone is one base away. The chain combines TRBV12-3 or TRBV12-4 with TRBJ1-5; perhaps TRBD1 as D (6 bases). The CDR3 length is 13 residues. The DNA for the CDR3 is TGTGCCAGCAGTACAGGGCTCAATCAGTCCCAGCATTTT. It codes for CASSTGLNQSQHF.

In this sample, this clonotype turned up many times. The CDR3 sequence: CASSTQGDTYEQYF. The DNA for the CDR3 is TGTGCCAGCAGCACCCAGGGGGATACCTACGAGCAGTACTTC. V is TRBV5-4 and J is TRBJ2-7, with 7 nucleotides matching TRBD1. J lost 2 bases, V lost 4 bases, and 6 bases had no gene match. The CDR3 is 14 amino acids. CDR1 and CDR2 (germline): SGHNT, YYREEE (reference sequence).

This clonotype was detected many times. The CDR3 is CSAPPRGTTYEQYF. CDR3 nucleotide sequence: TGCAGTGCTCCGCCCAGGGGTACGACCTACGAGCAGTACTTC. The chain recombines TRBV20-1 with TRBJ2-7; a possible D gene is TRBD1 (6 bases). CDR1 is DFQATT, CDR2 SNEGSKA, per germline (reference sequence). The CDR3 runs to 14 residues. V was clipped by 5 bases and J by 2 bases, with 16 bases between them.

The sample holds many counts of this clonotype. This CDR3 reads CASSLLSGMGTGELFF. CDR3 nucleotide sequence: TGTGCCAGCAGCTTGTTATCAGGGATGGGCACCGGGGAGCTGTTTTTT. The V and J genes are TRBV5-6 and TRBJ2-2; possibly TRBD1 for D (5 bases). CDR3 size: 16 residues. V lost 1 base to trimming and J lost 4 bases, with 14 bases between them. Germline V gives CDR1 SGHDT, CDR2 YYEEEE.

This clonotype was seen ten or more times. The J gene is TRBJ1-2, the V gene TRBV11-2, with 7 positions matching TRBD1. CDR1 and CDR2 (germline): SGHAT, FQNNGV. This CDR3 region has 16 residues. Trimming removed 5 bases from V and 6 bases from J; junction bases left unmatched: 15. In DNA form, the CDR3 reads TGTGCCAGCAGCCCACTGGGGACAGCTACCCGTGATGGCTACACCTTC. Amino acid sequence: CASSPLGTATRDGYTF.

This clonotype was detected a few times. This sequence joins TRBV24-1 and TRBJ2-2; tentatively, D is TRBD2 (5 bases). Trimming shortened V by 6 bases and J by 0 bases, and 10 bases separated the two germline ends. CDR3 length: 15 residues. The germline V gene encodes CDR1 KGHDR and CDR2 SFDVKD. The CDR3 DNA is TGTGCCACCAGTTTTGGAGGACCGAACACCGGGGAGCTGTTTTTT. The encoded protein is CATSFGGPNTGELFF.

Note on this clonotype: A much larger clone is a single base away; this may be a read error. The chain recombines TRBV7-3 with TRBJ2-5, with TRBD2 matching over 11 bases. The CDR3 covers 15 residues. Germline assignment: CDR1 SGHTA and CDR2 FQGTGA. CDR3: CASSEGLAEQETHYF. The CDR3 nucleotides read TGTGCCAGCAGCGAGGGACTAGCGGAACAAGAGACCCACTACTTC.

The V gene is TRBV13, the J gene TRBJ2-3, with 13 bases matching TRBD2. In germline, CDR1 is PRHDT, CDR2 FYEKMQ (reference sequence). This CDR3 spans 16 amino acids. The V gene end was trimmed by 4 bases and the J gene end by 6 bases; junction bases not matched to a gene: 7. The DNA for the CDR3 is TGTGCCAGCAGCTACGGACTAGCGGGAGTACGGGATACGCAGTATTTT. Residues: CASSYGLAGVRDTQYF.

This clonotype was observed a few times. This rearrangement joins TRBV4-1 to TRBJ2-3; 8 bases map to TRBD1. CDR3 length: 15 residues. From germline, CDR1 is MGHRA and CDR2 YSYEKL. J lost 1 base, V lost 5 bases, and 5 bases had no gene match. DNA for the CDR3: TGCGCCAGCAGCGGACAGGGCCCTCGCACAGATACGCAGTATTTT. Protein sequence: CASSGQGPRTDTQYF.

This clonotype was seen many times. The chain is built from TRBV12-3 or TRBV12-4 and TRBJ2-5; 11 bases map to TRBD1. After removal of 3 bases from V and 5 bases from J, the junction contained 8 bases not matched to a gene. This CDR3 is built from 16 residues. CDR3 bases: TGTGCCAGCAGTTTTTGGGGACAGGGGGGTTGGGAGACCCAGTACTTC. As protein: CASSFWGQGGWETQYF.